The clone carrying this TCR beta chain was counted at least ten times. This sample was included in a study of early T cells in non-severe SARS-CoV-2 infection. Unique molecular identifier tags were affixed to discrete cDNA molecules. TCRdb re-derived calls from the 5' RACE reads in MiXCR, one entry per CDR3 protein. The sample has over 80,000 distinct CDR3 sequences; about 12% are singletons. Material: whole blood, obtained at baseline. The receptor was derived from an adult who was a healthcare worker with PCR-confirmed SARS-CoV-2 infection or an uninfected control (not recorded which).

CDR3 amino acids: CSVGWRETQYF. CDR3 coding DNA: TGCAGCGTTGGGTGGCGAGAGACCCAGTACTTC. The V and J genes are TRBV29-1 and TRBJ2-5; D unresolved. Germline V gene sequence: CDR1 SQVTM, CDR2 ANQGSEA. There are 11 residues in the CDR3. Trimming stripped 4 bases from V and 4 bases from J, with 7 bases between.